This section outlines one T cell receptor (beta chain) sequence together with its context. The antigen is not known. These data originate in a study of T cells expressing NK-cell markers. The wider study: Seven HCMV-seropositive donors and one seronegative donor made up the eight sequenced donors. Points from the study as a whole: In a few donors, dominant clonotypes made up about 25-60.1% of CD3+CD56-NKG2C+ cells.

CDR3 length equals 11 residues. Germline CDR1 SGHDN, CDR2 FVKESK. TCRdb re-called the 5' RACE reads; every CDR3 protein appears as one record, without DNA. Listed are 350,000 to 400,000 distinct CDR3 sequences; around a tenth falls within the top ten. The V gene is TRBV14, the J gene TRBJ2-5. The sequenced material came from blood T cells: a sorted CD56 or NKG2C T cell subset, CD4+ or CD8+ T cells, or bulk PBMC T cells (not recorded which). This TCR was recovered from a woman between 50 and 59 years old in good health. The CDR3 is CASSQVGTQYF. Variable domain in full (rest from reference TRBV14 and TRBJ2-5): EAGVTQFPSHSVIEKGQTVTLRCDPISGHDNLYWYRRVMGKEIKFLLHFVKESKQDESGMPNNRFLAERTGGTYSTLKVQPAELEDSGVYFCASSQVGTQYFGPGTRLLVL.